The present T cell receptor beta chain was sequenced within a study of memory CD4+ T cells and cytomegalovirus serostatus. The sort gate was single viable CD3+CD4+CD8-CD45RO+ cells for memory CD4+ T cells. CD4+ T cells were isolated by positive magnetic selection. Regarding this clone: Its target is not known.

The study's findings and limits: Repertoires predicted CMV serostatus with median bootstrapped AUC of around 0.96. The CMV-associated TCR signature appears largely within the CD4+ memory repertoire. Each of approximately 63 CMV-associated TCRbeta sequences occurred in one to five individuals.

V shed 5 bases, J shed 4 bases, and the junction held 8 bases outside the gene matches. This CDR3 has 15 residues. Germline V gene sequence: CDR1 MNHNY, CDR2 SVGAGI (reference sequence). Sequenced by immunoSEQ multiplex PCR; TCRdb stores in-frame clones only, minus some. The sample includes tens of thousands of clones, over 75% of them seen just once. The specimen was memory CD4+ T cells from blood. This chain joins TRBV6-6 and TRBJ1-3; 7 bases map to TRBD1. This sequence was found in an adult in good health and CMV-seronegative. The CDR3 is CASSQKGAGGNTIYF. As DNA, the CDR3 is TGTGCCAGCAGTCAAAAGGGGGCGGGAGGAAACACCATATATTTT.